A selection of T cell receptor beta chains follows, all from one sample in a study of T cells after yellow fever vaccination. TCRdb reprocessed the 5' RACE reads via MiXCR and lists one record per CDR3 protein. Here the sample spans 340,000 or so distinct CDR3 sequences, under 15% being singletons. This material consisted of CD4+ T cells sorted from PBMCs, taken 15 days after the yellow fever booster vaccination. Every receptor here comes from a man between 18 and 35 years old who received the YFV17D yellow fever vaccine. CDR3s include the opening cysteine and the closing phenylalanine or tryptophan. The order of the fields is D gene, J gene, clone size, V gene, CDR3 DNA, CDR3 protein. The D gene is left open where the match is weak. Some rows mark clone size as missing; the rest say once, few, many or name a class of expanded clone.

D: -
J: TRBJ2-7
size: -
V: TRBV6-1
DNA: TGTGCCAGCGGGGTGTGGGGGCAGGGGTCCTACGAGCAGTACTTC
CDR3: CASGVWGQGSYEQYF

D: TRBD2
J: TRBJ2-3
size: many
V: TRBV4-2
DNA: TGTGCCAGCAGCCGGATAGCGGGGGGGCTGAATACGCAGTATTTT
CDR3: CASSRIAGGLNTQYF

D: -
J: TRBJ1-1
size: many
V: TRBV28
DNA: TGTGCCAGCAGTCCTCCAAAAGTAGGGAGAAAGATTAACACTGAAGCTTTCTTT
CDR3: CASSPPKVGRKINTEAFF

D: -
J: TRBJ1-1
size: -
V: TRBV6-5
DNA: TGTGCCAGCAGTTACTCGTATCAGACTGAAGCTTTCTTT
CDR3: CASSYSYQTEAFF

D: TRBD1
J: TRBJ2-7
size: few
V: TRBV3-1
DNA: TGTGCCAGCAGCCGCAGTCCTCAGGGGGCGCCTCCCGAGCAGTACTTC
CDR3: CASSRSPQGAPPEQYF

D: TRBD1
J: TRBJ2-6
size: -
V: TRBV18
DNA: TGTGCCAGCACCCTAACCAGGGGGCTCCTATTCTCTGGGGCCAACGTCCTGACTTTC
CDR3: CASTLTRGLLFSGANVLTF

D: -
J: TRBJ2-5
size: once
V: TRBV9
DNA: TGTGCCAGCAGCACCAGACAGCAAGAGACCCAGTACTTC
CDR3: CASSTRQQETQYF

D: -
J: TRBJ2-1
size: -
V: TRBV7-3
DNA: TGTGCCAGCAGCCCTACCGGGACGCAGAATGAGCAGTTCTTC
CDR3: CASSPTGTQNEQFF

D: TRBD1
J: TRBJ2-6
size: few
V: TRBV28
DNA: TGTGCCAGCAGCCTCGGACAGGGGGCCGGTGGGGCCAACGTCCTGACTTTC
CDR3: CASSLGQGAGGANVLTF

D: -
J: TRBJ1-2
size: few
V: TRBV3-1
DNA: TGTGCCAGCAGCCAAAACGGGGGTTACGGTGGCTACACCTTC
CDR3: CASSQNGGYGGYTF

D: -
J: TRBJ2-3
size: -
V: TRBV7-3
DNA: TGTGCCAGCAGCGCACGACAGAGCACAGATACGCAGTATTTT
CDR3: CASSARQSTDTQYF

D: -
J: TRBJ2-5
size: few
V: TRBV10-2
DNA: TGCGCCAGCAGAGGGGAATTGGGGGCGCGAGAGACCCAGTACTTC
CDR3: CASRGELGARETQYF

D: TRBD2
J: TRBJ2-5
size: few
V: TRBV7-7
DNA: TGTGCTAGCAGCTTAGGACTAGTGGAGACCCAGTACTTC
CDR3: CASSLGLVETQYF

D: -
J: TRBJ1-3
size: few
V: TRBV2
DNA: TGTGCCAGCAGTGCGTTGGAAGGGGCTGGAAACACCATATATTTT
CDR3: CASSALEGAGNTIYF

D: -
J: TRBJ2-3
size: -
V: TRBV6-6
DNA: TGTGCCAGCGGAGGGGCAGGCAGCACAGATACGCAGTATTTT
CDR3: CASGGAGSTDTQYF

D: -
J: TRBJ1-4
size: few
V: TRBV24-1
DNA: TGTGCCACCAGTGATGGACAGCAACTTAATGAAAAACTGTTTTTT
CDR3: CATSDGQQLNEKLFF

D: -
J: TRBJ2-7
size: few
V: TRBV6-6
DNA: TGTGCCAGCAGCACGATCCCCTACGAGCAGTACTTC
CDR3: CASSTIPYEQYF

D: TRBD1
J: TRBJ2-1
size: few
V: TRBV10-3
DNA: TGTGCCATCAGTGAGTCCCCAGGGGGCAAGGGTGAGCAGTTCTTC
CDR3: CAISESPGGKGEQFF

D: -
J: TRBJ1-6
size: -
V: TRBV28
DNA: TGTGCCAGCAGGGAGGGTTCCGGGTCACCCCTCCACTTT
CDR3: CASREGSGSPLHF

D: -
J: TRBJ1-2
size: -
V: TRBV7-9
DNA: TGTGCCAGCAGCGCCCTGGCTGCCGCTAACTATGGCTACACCTTC
CDR3: CASSALAAANYGYTF

D: -
J: TRBJ1-1
size: many
V: TRBV6-6
DNA: TGTGCCAGCAGTTACCGGGAGACGAACACTGAAGCTTTCTTT
CDR3: CASSYRETNTEAFF

D: -
J: TRBJ1-6
size: once
V: TRBV6-6
DNA: TGTGCCAGCAGTTACGGGAGCGCGAATAATTCACCCCTCCACTTT
CDR3: CASSYGSANNSPLHF

D: -
J: TRBJ2-2
size: -
V: TRBV18
DNA: TGTGCCAGCTCACCAGAGTGGATGCTGAACACCGGGGAGCTGTTTTTT
CDR3: CASSPEWMLNTGELFF

D: -
J: TRBJ1-5
size: few
V: TRBV12-3/TRBV12-4
DNA: TGTGCCAGCAGTTTTGGCGGCAGCGATCAGCCCCAGCATTTT
CDR3: CASSFGGSDQPQHF